The 14 T cell receptor beta chains in this list originate from one sample, sequenced in a study of blood T cells in healthy people across ages. A second PCR, run for roughly 7 to 11 cycles, used a sample-barcoded 5' primer plus a J-beta primer mix. TCRdb re-derived calls from the 5' RACE reads in MiXCR, one entry per CDR3 protein. The repertoire holds 1.5 million or so distinct CDR3 sequences, with approximately 39% as singletons. Sequenced input: blood. The receptors shown here come from a woman under 30 in good health.

In this sample, this clonotype turned up a few times. This chain joins TRBV24-1 and TRBJ2-1, with 10 bases matching TRBD2. Looked up from germline, CDR1 is KGHDR and CDR2 is SFDVKD. The ends lost 2 bases at V and 3 bases at J; junction bases unmatched: 9. This CDR3 has 18 residues. The CDR3 bases are TGTGCCACCAGTGATTCCCCAGGAGCGGGGGGGATCTACAATGAGCAGTTCTTC. Translating it yields CATSDSPGAGGIYNEQFF.

This chain joins TRBV7-2 and TRBJ2-3; 9 bases are shared with TRBD1. Germline loops: CDR1 SGHTA, CDR2 FQGNSA. The CDR3 totals 15 residues. V gave up 3 bases and J gave up 4 bases; unmatched junction bases: 5. CDR3 residues: CASSLGDRGADTQYF. CDR3 DNA sequence: TGTGCCAGCAGCTTGGGAGACAGGGGGGCAGATACGCAGTATTTT.

This clonotype showed up just a few times. The V and J genes are TRBV20-1 and TRBJ1-2; the D gene is possibly TRBD1 (6 bases). V was clipped by 2 bases and J by 7 bases, with 17 bases between them. This CDR3 contains 14 residues. Germline V gene data show CDR1 as DFQATT and CDR2 as SNEGSKA (reference sequence). The CDR3 here is CSARPTTGNTGYTF. The CDR3 region has the DNA TGCAGTGCTAGACCTACTACAGGGAACACTGGCTACACCTTC.

In this sample, this clonotype turned up once. The chain links TRBV5-1 to TRBJ2-2; no clear D. The CDR3 runs to 16 residues. Germline assignment: CDR1 SGHRS and CDR2 YFSETQ. The V end lost 1 base, the J end lost 1 base, and 11 bases lay between the germline ends. The CDR3: CASSLYQVRNTGELFF. The CDR3 DNA follows: TGCGCCAGCAGCTTGTACCAGGTTAGGAACACCGGGGAGCTGTTTTTT.

The chain joins TRBV7-2 to TRBJ2-5, with D uncertain. The germline V gene has CDR1 SGHTA and CDR2 FQGNSA. The V end was cut by 2 bases, the J end by 5 bases, with 12 bases between. The CDR3 length is 14 residues. The CDR3 sequence is CASSLNPGGETQYF. In nucleotides, the CDR3 is TGTGCCAGCAGCTTAAATCCGGGTGGCGAGACCCAGTACTTC.

This clonotype appeared many times. The CDR3 loop is CASSLGTEQYF. In nucleotides, the CDR3 is TGTGCCAGCAGCTTAGGAACCGAGCAGTACTTC. V usage is TRBV7-9 and J usage is TRBJ2-7; D gene ambiguous. This CDR3 contains 11 residues. Germline V gene data show CDR1 as SEHNR and CDR2 as FQNEAQ (reference sequence). The V end was cut by 1 base, the J end by 6 bases, with 4 bases between.

The DNA for the CDR3 is TGTGCCAGCAGCCAAGGGTCTAGCGGGAGTTATGAGCAGTTCTTC. It translates to CASSQGSSGSYEQFF. The V call is TRBV3-1, the J call TRBJ2-1; 10 bases line up with TRBD2. V shed 1 base, J shed 8 bases, and the junction held 5 bases outside the gene matches. The germline gives CDR1 LGHDT, CDR2 YNNKEL (reference sequence). CDR3 length equals 15 residues.

The V call is TRBV6-1, the J call TRBJ2-7, with 7 bases matching TRBD1. CDR1 and CDR2 from the germline V gene are MNHNS and SASEGT. The CDR3 consists of 11 residues. J lost 9 bases, V lost 5 bases, and 4 bases had no gene match. The DNA of the CDR3 is TGTGCCAGCAGTTACAGGGGCGGGCAGTACTTC. Protein product: CASSYRGGQYF.

The chain carries TRBV7-2 and TRBJ2-7; TRBD1 matches 7 bases. The CDR3 has 15 residues. The V and J ends lost 4 bases and 1 base, in that order; junction bases with no gene match: 7. CDR1 is SGHTA, CDR2 FQGNSA, per germline. The CDR3 sequence is CASSSFDRASYEQYF. The CDR3 DNA reads TGTGCCAGCAGCTCCTTCGACAGGGCGTCCTACGAGCAGTACTTC.

This chain connects TRBV30 to TRBJ1-2; D call uncertain. The CDR3 has 13 residues. The germline V gene encodes CDR1 GTSNPN and CDR2 SVGIG (reference sequence). The V gene lost 0 bases and the J gene lost 8 bases, with 13 bases spanning the gap. In DNA, the CDR3 is TGTGCCTGGAGTGTAAGGTTGCTGGGCGGCTACACCTTC. Its translation: CAWSVRLLGGYTF.

This clonotype was detected a few times. The chain employs TRBV9 and TRBJ2-5; D is uncertain. CDR3 length equals 13 residues. Germline V gene data show CDR1 as SGDLS and CDR2 as YYNGEE. V lost 6 bases and J lost 2, with 11 bases in between. The CDR3 loop reads CASIKGSQETQYF. The CDR3 nucleotides are TGTGCCAGCATTAAGGGCAGTCAAGAGACCCAGTACTTC.

The chain recombines TRBV12-3 or TRBV12-4 with TRBJ2-1; TRBD1 might be the D (6 bases). This CDR3 has 15 residues. Trimming took off 7 bases at V and 10 bases at J, with 23 bases between the two ends. CDR3 protein: CASNTNRDVRYEQFF. CDR3 sequence (DNA): TGTGCCAGCAATACAAACAGGGACGTCCGGTACGAGCAGTTCTTC.

V gene TRBV7-2 combines with J gene TRBJ2-5, with a tentative D call TRBD1 (6 bases). The length of the CDR3 is 15 residues. Germline CDR1 and CDR2: SGHTA and FQGNSA. Trimming pared 4 bases from V and 9 bases from J, leaving 21 bases between. The DNA for the CDR3 is TGTGCCAGCAGCTCACATACAGGGTCCGTAGGGTCCCAGTACTTC. Translating gives CASSSHTGSVGSQYF. The full variable domain, its missing parts supplied by reference TRBV7-2 and TRBJ2-5, is GAGVSQSPSNKVTEKGKDVELRCDPISGHTALYWYRQSLGQGLEFLIYFQGNSAPDKSGLPSDRFSAERTGGSVSTLTIQRTQQEDSAVYLCASSSHTGSVGSQYFGPGTRLLVL.

This clonotype occurred a few times. This chain's CDR3 is CASSYHRGGNQPQHF. The CDR3 coding sequence is TGTGCCAGCAGTTACCACAGGGGGGGCAATCAGCCCCAGCATTTT. The V gene is TRBV6-2 or TRBV6-3, the J gene TRBJ1-5; 8 nucleotides line up with TRBD1. V was pared by 2 bases and J by 2 bases, with 2 bases of the junction left unmatched. There are 15 residues in the CDR3. Germline-derived CDR1 and CDR2 are MNHEY and SVGEGT.